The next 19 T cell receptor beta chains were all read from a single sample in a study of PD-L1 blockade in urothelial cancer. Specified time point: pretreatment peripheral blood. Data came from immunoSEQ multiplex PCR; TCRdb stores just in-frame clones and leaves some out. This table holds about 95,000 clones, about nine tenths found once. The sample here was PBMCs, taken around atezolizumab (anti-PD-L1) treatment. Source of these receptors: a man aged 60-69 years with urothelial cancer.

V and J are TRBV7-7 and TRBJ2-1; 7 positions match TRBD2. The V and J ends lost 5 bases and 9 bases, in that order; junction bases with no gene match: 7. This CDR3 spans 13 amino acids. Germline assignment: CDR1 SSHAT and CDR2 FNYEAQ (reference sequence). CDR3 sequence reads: CASSEGSGGEQFF. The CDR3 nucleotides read TGTGCCAGCAGCGAGGGTTCGGGGGGTGAGCAGTTCTTC.

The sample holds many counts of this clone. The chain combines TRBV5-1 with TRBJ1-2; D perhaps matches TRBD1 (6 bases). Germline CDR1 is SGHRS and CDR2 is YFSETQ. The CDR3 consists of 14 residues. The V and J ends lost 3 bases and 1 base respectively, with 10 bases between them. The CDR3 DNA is TGCGCCAGCAGCTCTCAGGGGTATAACTATGGCTACACCTTC. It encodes CASSSQGYNYGYTF.

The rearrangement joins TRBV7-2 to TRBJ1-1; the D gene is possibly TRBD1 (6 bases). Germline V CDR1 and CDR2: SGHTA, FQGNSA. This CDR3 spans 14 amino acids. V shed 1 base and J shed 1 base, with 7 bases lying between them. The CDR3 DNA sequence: TGTGCCAGCAGCTTAGAACAGGGGAACACTGAAGCTTTCTTT. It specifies CASSLEQGNTEAFF.

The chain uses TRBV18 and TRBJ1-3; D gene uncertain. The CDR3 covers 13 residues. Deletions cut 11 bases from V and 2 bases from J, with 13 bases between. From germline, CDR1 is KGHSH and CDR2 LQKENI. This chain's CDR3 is CALRGGAGNTIYF. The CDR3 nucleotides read TGTGCCCTTAGAGGTGGAGCTGGAAACACCATATATTTT. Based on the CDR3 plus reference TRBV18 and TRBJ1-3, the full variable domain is NAGVMQNPRHLVRRRGQEARLRCSPMKGHSHVYWYRQLPEEGLKFMVYLQKENIIDESGMPKERFSAEFPKEGPSILRIQQVVRGDSAAYFCALRGGAGNTIYFGEGSWLTVV.

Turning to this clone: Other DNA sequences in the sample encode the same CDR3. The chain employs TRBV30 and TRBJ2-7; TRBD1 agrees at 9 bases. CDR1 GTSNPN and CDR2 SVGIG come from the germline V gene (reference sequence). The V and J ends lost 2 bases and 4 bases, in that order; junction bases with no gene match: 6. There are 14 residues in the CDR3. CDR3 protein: CAWSPGTGRYEQYF. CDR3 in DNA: TGTGCCTGGAGTCCCGGGACAGGGAGGTACGAGCAGTACTTC.

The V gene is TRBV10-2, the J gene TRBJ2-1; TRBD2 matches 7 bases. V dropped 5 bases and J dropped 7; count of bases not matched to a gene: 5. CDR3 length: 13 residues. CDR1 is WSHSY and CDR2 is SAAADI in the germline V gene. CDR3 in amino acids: CASSTSERNEQFF. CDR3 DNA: TGCGCCAGCAGTACTAGCGAACGGAATGAGCAGTTCTTC.

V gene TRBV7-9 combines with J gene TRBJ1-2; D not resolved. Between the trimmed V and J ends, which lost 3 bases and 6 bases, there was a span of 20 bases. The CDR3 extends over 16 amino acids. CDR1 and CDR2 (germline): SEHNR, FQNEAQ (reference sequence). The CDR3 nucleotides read TGTGCCAGCAGCTTGTTGCGGGAATCAGCTTTAGATGGCTACACCTTC. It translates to CASSLLRESALDGYTF.

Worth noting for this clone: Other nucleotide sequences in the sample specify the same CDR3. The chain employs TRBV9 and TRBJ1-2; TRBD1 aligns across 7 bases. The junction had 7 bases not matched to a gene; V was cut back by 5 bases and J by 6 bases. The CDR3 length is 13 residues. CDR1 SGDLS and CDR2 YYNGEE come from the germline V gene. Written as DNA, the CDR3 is TGTGCCAGCAGTGCGGGACAGCCCCATGGCTACACCTTC. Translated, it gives CASSAGQPHGYTF.

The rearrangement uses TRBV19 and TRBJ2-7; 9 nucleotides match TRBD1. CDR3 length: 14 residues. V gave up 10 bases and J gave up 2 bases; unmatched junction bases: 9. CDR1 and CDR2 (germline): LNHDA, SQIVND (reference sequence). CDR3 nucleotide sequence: TGTGCCACAATCCCGACAGGGGGGGCCTACGAGCAGTACTTC. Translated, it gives CATIPTGGAYEQYF.

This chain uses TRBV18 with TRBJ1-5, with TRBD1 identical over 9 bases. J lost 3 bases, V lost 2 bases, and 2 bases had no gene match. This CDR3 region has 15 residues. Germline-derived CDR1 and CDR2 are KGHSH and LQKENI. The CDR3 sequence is CASSPEQGANQPQHF. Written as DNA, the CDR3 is TGTGCCAGCTCACCAGAACAGGGGGCCAATCAGCCCCAGCATTTT.

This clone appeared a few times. CDR3 coding DNA: TGTGCCAGCAGCTTATTTAGGACTAGCGGGAGTTACAATGAGCAGTTCTTC. The encoded protein is CASSLFRTSGSYNEQFF. The chain recombines TRBV7-9 with TRBJ2-1, with 13 bases that match TRBD2. V lost 2 bases to trimming and J lost 4 bases; unmatched junction nucleotides: 5. CDR3 length: 17 residues. CDR1 SEHNR and CDR2 FQNEAQ come from the germline V gene (reference sequence).

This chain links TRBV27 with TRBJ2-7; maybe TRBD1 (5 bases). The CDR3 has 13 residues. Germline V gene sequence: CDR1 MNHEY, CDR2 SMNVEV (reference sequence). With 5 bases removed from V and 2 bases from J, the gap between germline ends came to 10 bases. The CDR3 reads CASSRTLPYEQYF. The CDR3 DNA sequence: TGTGCCAGCAGTCGGACACTCCCCTACGAGCAGTACTTC.

This chain's CDR3 is CASSSGDNTEAFF. CDR3 bases: TGTGCCAGCAGTTCAGGGGATAACACTGAAGCTTTCTTT. The chain employs TRBV28 and TRBJ1-1, with TRBD1 as a possible D gene (6 bases). The CDR3 contains 13 residues. The germline V gene has CDR1 MDHEN and CDR2 SYDVKM. V was pared by 4 bases and J by 2 bases, with 8 bases between.

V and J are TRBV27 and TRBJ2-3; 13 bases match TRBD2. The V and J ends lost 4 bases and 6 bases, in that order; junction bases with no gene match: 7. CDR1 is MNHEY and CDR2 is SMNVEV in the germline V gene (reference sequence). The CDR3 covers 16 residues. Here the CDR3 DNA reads TGTGCCAGCAGTTCCGGACTAGCGGGAGAAGGGGATACGCAGTATTTT. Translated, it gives CASSSGLAGEGDTQYF.

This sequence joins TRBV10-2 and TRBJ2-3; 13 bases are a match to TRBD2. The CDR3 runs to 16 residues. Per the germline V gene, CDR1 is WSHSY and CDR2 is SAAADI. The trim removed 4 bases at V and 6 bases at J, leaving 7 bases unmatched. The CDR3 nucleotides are TGCGCCAGCAGTGGGGGAGGGACTAGCGGGACGGATACGCAGTATTTT. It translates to CASSGGGTSGTDTQYF.

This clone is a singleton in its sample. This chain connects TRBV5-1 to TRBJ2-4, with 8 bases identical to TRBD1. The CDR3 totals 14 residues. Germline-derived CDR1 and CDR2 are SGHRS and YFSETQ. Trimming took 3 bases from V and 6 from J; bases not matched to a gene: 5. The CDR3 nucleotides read TGCGCCAGCAGCTCGGGGACAGGTGGAAACATTCAGTACTTC. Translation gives CASSSGTGGNIQYF. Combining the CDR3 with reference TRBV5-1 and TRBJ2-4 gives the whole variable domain KAGVTQTPRYLIKTRGQQVTLSCSPISGHRSVSWYQQTPGQGLQFLFEYFSETQRNKGNFPGRFSGRQFSNSRSEMNVSTLELGDSALYLCASSSGTGGNIQYFGAGTRLSVL.

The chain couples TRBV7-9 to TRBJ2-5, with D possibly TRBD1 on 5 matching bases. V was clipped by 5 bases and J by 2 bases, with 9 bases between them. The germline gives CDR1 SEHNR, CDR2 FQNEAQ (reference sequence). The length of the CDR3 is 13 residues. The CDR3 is CASSHDSQETQYF. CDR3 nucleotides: TGTGCCAGCAGCCACGACAGTCAAGAGACCCAGTACTTC.

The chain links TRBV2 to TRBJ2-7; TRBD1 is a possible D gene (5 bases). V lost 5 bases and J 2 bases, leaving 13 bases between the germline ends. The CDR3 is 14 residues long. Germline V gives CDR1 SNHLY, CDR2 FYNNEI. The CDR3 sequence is CASSPTAPTYEQYF. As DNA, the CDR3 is TGTGCCAGCAGTCCGACAGCCCCCACCTACGAGCAGTACTTC. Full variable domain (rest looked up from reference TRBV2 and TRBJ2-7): EPEVTQTPSHQVTQMGQEVILRCVPISNHLYFYWYRQILGQKVEFLVSFYNNEISEKSEIFDDQFSVERPDGSNFTLKIRSTKLEDSAMYFCASSPTAPTYEQYFGPGTRLTVT.

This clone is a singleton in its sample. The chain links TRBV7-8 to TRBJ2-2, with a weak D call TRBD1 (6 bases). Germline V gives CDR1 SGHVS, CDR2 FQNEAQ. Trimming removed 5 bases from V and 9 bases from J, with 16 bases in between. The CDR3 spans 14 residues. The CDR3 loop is CASSAGTGSRELFF. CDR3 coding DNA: TGTGCCAGCAGCGCCGGAACAGGGTCCCGGGAGCTGTTTTTT.